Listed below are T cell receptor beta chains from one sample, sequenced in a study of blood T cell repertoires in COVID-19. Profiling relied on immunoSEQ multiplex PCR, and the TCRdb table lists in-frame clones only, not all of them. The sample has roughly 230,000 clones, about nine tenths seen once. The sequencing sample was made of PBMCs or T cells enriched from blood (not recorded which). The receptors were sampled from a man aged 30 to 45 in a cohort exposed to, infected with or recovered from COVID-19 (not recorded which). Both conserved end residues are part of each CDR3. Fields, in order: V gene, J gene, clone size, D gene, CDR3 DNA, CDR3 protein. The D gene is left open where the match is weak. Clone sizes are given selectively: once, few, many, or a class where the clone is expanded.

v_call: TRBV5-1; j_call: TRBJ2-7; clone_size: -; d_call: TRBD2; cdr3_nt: TGCGCCAGCAGCTTGGTTTCCAGCGGGATATACGAGCAGTACTTC; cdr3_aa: CASSLVSSGIYEQYF
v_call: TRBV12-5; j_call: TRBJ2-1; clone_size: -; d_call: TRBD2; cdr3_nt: TGTGCTAGTGGTTTGGTAACTAGCGGGAGAACCAATGAGCAGTTCTTC; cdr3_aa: CASGLVTSGRTNEQFF
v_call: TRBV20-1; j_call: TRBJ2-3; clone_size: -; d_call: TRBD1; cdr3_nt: TGCAGTGCTAGTGCAGGGGGCGTCGCAGATACGCAGTATTTT; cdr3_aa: CSASAGGVADTQYF
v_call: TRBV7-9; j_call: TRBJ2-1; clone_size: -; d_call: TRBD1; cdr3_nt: TGTGCCAGCAGCCCCCAAAAAGGGACAGCTGACAATGAGCAGTTCTTC; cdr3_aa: CASSPQKGTADNEQFF
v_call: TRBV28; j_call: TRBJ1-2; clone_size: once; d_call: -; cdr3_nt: TGTGCCAGCAGTTTAGAGACAGCAAATGGCTACACCTTC; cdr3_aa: CASSLETANGYTF
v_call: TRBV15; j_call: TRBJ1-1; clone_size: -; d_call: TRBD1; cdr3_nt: TGTGCCACCAGCCCGGACAGGGCGGAAAACACTGAAGCTTTCTTT; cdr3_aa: CATSPDRAENTEAFF
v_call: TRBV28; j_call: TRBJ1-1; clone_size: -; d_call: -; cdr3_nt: TGTGCCAGCAGTTTGCGGCAGTCGAACACTGAAGCTTTCTTT; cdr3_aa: CASSLRQSNTEAFF
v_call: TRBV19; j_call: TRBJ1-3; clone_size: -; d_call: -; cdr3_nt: TGTGCCAGTAAGGGGGAGTACCTCGGCAGGGACAGAAACACCATATATTTT; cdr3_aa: CASKGEYLGRDRNTIYF
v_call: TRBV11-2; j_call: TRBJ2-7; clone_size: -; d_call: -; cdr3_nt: TGTGCCAGCAGCTTACTGACGGGTGAGGGCCCCTACGAGCAGTACTTC; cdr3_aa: CASSLLTGEGPYEQYF
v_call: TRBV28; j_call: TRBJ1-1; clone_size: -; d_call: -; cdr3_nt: TGTGCCAGCAGCCCTAATTCCCGTGAAGCTTTCTTT; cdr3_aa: CASSPNSREAFF
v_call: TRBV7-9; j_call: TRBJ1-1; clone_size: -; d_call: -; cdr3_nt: TGTGCCAGCAGCGCACTCCAGGGGTTATACACTGAAGCTTTCTTT; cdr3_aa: CASSALQGLYTEAFF
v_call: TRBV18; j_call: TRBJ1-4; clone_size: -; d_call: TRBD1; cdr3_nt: TGTGCCAGCTCACAATTTCGACCCGGGACAGGGACAACTAATGAAAAACTGTTTTTT; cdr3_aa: CASSQFRPGTGTTNEKLFF
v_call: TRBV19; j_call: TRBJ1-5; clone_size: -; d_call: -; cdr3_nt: TGTGCCAGTAGTATAAGGGGTGGGCAGCCCCAGCATTTT; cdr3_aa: CASSIRGGQPQHF
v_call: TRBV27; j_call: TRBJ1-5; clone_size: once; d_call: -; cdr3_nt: TGTGCCAGCAGTGTCACAGGTTACAATCAGCCCCAGCATTTT; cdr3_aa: CASSVTGYNQPQHF
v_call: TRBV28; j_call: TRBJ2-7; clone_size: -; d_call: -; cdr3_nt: TGTGCCAGCAGTTTAACGGGAACCTACGAGCAGTACTTC; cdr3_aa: CASSLTGTYEQYF
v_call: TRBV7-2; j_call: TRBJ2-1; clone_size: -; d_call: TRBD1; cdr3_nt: TGTGCCAGCAGCCTGAATGCTTGGGACAGGGGGGGCAATGAGCAGTTCTTC; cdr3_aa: CASSLNAWDRGGNEQFF
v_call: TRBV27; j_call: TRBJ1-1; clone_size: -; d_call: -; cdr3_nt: TGTGCCAGCAGTTTAGGTCCACCCACACAAGCTTTCTTT; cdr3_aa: CASSLGPPTQAFF
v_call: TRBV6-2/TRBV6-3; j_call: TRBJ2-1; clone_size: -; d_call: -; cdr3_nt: TGTGCCAGCAGTTACGGAGGGCCAGCCGGAAGGGGCAACAATGAGCAGTTCTTC; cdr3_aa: CASSYGGPAGRGNNEQFF
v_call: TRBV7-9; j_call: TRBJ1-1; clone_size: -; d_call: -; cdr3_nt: TGTGCCAGCAGATCAGGGGACACTGAAGCTTTCTTT; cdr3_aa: CASRSGDTEAFF
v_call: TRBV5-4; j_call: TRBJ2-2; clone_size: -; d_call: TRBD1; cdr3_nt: TGTGCCAGCAGTCCGACCGGGACAGGGAAGACCGGGGAGCTGTTTTTT; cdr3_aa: CASSPTGTGKTGELFF
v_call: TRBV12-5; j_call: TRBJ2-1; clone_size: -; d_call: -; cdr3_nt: TGTGCTAGTGGTTGGACAGCGAATGAGCAGTTCTTC; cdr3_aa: CASGWTANEQFF
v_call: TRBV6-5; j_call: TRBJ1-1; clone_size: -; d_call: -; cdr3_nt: TGTGCCAGCAGTTACTATAGCCAGGGCACTGAAGCTTTCTTT; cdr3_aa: CASSYYSQGTEAFF
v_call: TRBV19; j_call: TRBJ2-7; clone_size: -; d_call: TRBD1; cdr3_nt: TGTGCCAGTAGAAAACAGGGGGATGGCTCCGAGCAGTACTTC; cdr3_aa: CASRKQGDGSEQYF
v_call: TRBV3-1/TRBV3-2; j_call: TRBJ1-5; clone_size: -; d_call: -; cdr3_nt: TGTGCCAGCAGCAAAACGGGGGGCGGACCCAATCAGCCCCAGCATTTT; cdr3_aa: CASSKTGGGPNQPQHF
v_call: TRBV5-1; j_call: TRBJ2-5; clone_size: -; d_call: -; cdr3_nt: TGCGCCAGCAGCTGGGGCTCGCAGGGCCCCCAGGAGACCCAGTACTTC; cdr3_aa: CASSWGSQGPQETQYF
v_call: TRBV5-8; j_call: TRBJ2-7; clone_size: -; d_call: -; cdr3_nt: TGTGCCAGCAGCTTGAACCTAGCGAGGAATTCCTACGAGCAGTACTTC; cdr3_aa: CASSLNLARNSYEQYF
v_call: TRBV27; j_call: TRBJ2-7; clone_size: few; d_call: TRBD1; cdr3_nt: TGTGCCAGCAGTTTATTGGACAGGGCTCACGAGCAGTACTTC; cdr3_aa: CASSLLDRAHEQYF
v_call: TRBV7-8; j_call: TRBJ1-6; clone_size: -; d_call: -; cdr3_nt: TGTGCCAGCAGCTTTTCACAGATTAATTCACCCCTCCACTTT; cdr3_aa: CASSFSQINSPLHF
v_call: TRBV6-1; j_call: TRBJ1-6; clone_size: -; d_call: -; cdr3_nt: TGTGCCAGCAGTGAATCCGGGTCGAATTCACCCCTCCACTTT; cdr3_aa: CASSESGSNSPLHF
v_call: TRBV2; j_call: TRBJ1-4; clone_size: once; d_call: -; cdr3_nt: TGTGCCAGCAGAGTCGCAGGGGAATATGAAAAACTGTTTTTT; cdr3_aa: CASRVAGEYEKLFF
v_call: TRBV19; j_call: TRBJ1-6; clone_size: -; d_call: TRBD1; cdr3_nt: TGTGCCAGTAGTCCGACAGGGGGAAATTCACCCCTCCACTTT; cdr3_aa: CASSPTGGNSPLHF
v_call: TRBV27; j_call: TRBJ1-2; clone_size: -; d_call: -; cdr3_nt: TGTGCCAGCAGTTTCCAGGGTAACTATGGCTACACCTTC; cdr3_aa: CASSFQGNYGYTF
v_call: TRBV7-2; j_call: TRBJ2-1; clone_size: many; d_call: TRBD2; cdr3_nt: TGTGCCACCGGTCGGGGGAGGGAGCGAAATGAGCAGTTCTTC; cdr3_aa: CATGRGRERNEQFF
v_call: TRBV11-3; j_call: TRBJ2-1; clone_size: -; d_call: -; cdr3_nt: TGTGCCAGCAGCTTAGACGGGGTTTTAAGTAGCGACGAGCAGTTCTTC; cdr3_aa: CASSLDGVLSSDEQFF
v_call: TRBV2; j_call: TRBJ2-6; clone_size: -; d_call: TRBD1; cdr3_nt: TGTGCCAGCAGGGCACCGGGACAGGGCCCCTCCAACGTCCTGACTTTC; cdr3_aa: CASRAPGQGPSNVLTF
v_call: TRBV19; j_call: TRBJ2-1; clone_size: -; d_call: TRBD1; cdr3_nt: TGTGCCAGCACCCGGGACAGTCCCTACAATGAGCAGTTCTTC; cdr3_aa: CASTRDSPYNEQFF
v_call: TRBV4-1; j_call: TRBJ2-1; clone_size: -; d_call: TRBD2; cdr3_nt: TGCGCCAGTTCAAGGACTAGCGGTTCGAACAATGAGCAGTTCTTC; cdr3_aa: CASSRTSGSNNEQFF
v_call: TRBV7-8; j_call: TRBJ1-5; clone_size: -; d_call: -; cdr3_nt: TGTGCCAGCAGCTTAGGTCCTGTTCGGCAGCCCCAGCATTTT; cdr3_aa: CASSLGPVRQPQHF
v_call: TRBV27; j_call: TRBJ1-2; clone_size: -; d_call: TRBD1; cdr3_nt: TGTGCCAGCAGTTTATCGACCGGGACAGGGAATGGCTACACCTTC; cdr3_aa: CASSLSTGTGNGYTF
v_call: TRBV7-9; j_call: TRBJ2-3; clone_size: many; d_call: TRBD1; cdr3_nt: TGTGCCAGCAGCTACCGGGACAGCATCACAGATACGCAGTATTTT; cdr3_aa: CASSYRDSITDTQYF
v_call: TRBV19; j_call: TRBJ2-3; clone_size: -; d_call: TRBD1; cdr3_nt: TGTGCCAGTAGGGGACGGGACAGGACAGATACGCAGTATTTT; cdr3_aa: CASRGRDRTDTQYF
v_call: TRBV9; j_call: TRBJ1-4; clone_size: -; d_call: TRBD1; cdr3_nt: TGTGCCAGCAGCGTAACAGGACAGGGTAATCAAAAACTGTTTTTT; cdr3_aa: CASSVTGQGNQKLFF
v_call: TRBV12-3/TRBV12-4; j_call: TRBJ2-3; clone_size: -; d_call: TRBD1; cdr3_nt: TGTGCCAGCAGCCCCACAGGACAGGCGCAGTATTTT; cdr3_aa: CASSPTGQAQYF
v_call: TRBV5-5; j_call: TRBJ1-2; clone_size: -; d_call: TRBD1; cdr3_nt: TGTGCCAGCAGCCGTGGAGGGGGCGCCGGGAACTATGGCTACACCTTC; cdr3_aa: CASSRGGGAGNYGYTF
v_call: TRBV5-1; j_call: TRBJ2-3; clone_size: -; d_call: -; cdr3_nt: TGCGCCAGCAGAATTTATGTGACAGATACGCAGTATTTT; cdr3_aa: CASRIYVTDTQYF
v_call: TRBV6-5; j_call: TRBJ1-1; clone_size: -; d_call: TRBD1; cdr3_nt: TGTGCCAGCAGCCCGGGACAGGGGTCGCTTGAAGCTTTCTTT; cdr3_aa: CASSPGQGSLEAFF
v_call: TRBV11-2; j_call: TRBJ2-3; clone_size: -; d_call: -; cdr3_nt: TGTGCCAGCAGCTTAGGCTACTCCCGCACAGATACGCAGTATTTT; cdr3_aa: CASSLGYSRTDTQYF
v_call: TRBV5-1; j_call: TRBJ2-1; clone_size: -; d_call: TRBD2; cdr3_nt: TGCGCCAGCAGCTTGCAAGCGGGAGGGAGAGATGAGCAGTTCTTC; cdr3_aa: CASSLQAGGRDEQFF
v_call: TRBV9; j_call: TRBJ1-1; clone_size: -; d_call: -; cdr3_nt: TGTGCCAGCAGCGTCCGGGACACCGGAGGGAACACTGAAGCTTTCTTT; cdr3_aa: CASSVRDTGGNTEAFF
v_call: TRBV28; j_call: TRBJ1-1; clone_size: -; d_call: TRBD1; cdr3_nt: TGTGCCAGCAGTTTATATAGGACAGGGCAAACTTTCTTT; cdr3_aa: CASSLYRTGQTFF
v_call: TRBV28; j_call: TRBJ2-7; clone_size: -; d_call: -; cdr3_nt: TGTGCCAGCAGTTTGCAGGATTACGAGCAGTACTTC; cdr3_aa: CASSLQDYEQYF
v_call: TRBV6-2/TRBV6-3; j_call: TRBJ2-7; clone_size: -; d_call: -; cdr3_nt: TGTGCCAGCAGCCCGAGCTACGAGACTACGAGAAAGTACTTC; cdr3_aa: CASSPSYETTRKYF
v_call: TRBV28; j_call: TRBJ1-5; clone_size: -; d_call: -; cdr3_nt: TGTGCCAGCAGTTTATTTGCAGGGCCGAGCAATCAGCCCCAGCATTTT; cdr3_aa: CASSLFAGPSNQPQHF
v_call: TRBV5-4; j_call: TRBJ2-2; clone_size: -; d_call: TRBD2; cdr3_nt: TGTGCCAGCAGCTACGCTACTAGCGGAGGTAACACCGGGGAGCTGTTTTTT; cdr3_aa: CASSYATSGGNTGELFF